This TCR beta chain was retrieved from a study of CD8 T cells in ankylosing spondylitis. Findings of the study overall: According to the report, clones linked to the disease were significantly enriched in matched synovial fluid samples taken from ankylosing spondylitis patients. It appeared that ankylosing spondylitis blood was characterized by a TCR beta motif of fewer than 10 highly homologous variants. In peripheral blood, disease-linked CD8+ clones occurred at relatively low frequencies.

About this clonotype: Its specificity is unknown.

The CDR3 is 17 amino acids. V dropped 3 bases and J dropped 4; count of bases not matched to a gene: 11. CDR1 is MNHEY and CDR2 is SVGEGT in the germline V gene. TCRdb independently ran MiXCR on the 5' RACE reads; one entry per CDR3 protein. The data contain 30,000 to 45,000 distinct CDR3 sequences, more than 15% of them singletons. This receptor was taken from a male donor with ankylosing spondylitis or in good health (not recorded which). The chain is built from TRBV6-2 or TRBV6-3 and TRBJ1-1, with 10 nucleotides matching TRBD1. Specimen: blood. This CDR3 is CASSYWTGGDLGTEAFF. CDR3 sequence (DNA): TGTGCCAGCAGTTATTGGACAGGGGGTGACTTAGGCACTGAAGCTTTCTTT.